This TCR beta chain is drawn from a study of OX40 agonist ivuxolimab in advanced cancers. On the study more broadly: Intravenous ivuxolimab was administered to patients every 2 weeks at 0.01 to 10 mg/kg.

Trimming took off 2 bases at V and 1 base at J, with 9 bases between the two ends. Germline V gene sequence: CDR1 SGHRS, CDR2 YFSETQ. The CDR3 sequence is 14 residues long. Sequencing used immunoSEQ multiplex PCR; TCRdb keeps in-frame clones, though not all of them. The table has approximately 48,000 clones, approximately 87% seen once. Remarks on this clone: The target antigen is unknown.

General study points: Antigens targeted by the expanded peripheral T cells were not determined.

The chain joins TRBV5-1 to TRBJ2-5, with D uncertain. The clonotype originates from an adult with an advanced solid tumor such as melanoma, head and neck, liver or kidney cancer. Here the sequenced sample was CD4+ or CD8+ T cells sorted from blood, taken in a trial of the OX40 agonist ivuxolimab. The CDR3 loop is CASSFGRIQETQYF. CDR3 nucleotide sequence: TGCGCCAGCAGCTTCGGACGGATCCAAGAGACCCAGTACTTC.